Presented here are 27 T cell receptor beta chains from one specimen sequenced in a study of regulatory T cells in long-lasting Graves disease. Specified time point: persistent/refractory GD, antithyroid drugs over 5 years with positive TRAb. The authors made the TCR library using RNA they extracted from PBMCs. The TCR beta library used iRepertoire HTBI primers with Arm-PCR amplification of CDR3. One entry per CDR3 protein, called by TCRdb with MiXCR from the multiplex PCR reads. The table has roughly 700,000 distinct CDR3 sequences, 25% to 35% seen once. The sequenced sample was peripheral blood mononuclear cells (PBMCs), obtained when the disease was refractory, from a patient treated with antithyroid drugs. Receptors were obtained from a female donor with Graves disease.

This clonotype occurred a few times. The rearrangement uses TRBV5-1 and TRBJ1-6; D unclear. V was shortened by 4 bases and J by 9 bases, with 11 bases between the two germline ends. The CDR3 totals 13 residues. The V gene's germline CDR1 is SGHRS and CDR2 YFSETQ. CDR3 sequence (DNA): TGCGCCAGCAGCGTAATAGACACTTCACCCCTCCACTTT. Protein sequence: CASSVIDTSPLHF.

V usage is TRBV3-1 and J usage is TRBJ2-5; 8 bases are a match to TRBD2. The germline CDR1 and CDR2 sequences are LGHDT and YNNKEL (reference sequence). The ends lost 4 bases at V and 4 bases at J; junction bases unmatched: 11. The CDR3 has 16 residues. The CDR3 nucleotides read TGTGCCAGCAGCCCTGGCGGGGGGCCCCTCCCAGAGACCCAGTACTTC. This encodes CASSPGGGPLPETQYF.

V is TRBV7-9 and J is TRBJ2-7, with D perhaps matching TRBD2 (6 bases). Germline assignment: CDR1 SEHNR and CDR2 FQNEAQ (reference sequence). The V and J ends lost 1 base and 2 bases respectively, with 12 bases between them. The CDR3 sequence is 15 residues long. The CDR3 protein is CASSLEVAVTYEQYF. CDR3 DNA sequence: TGTGCCAGCAGCTTAGAAGTAGCGGTTACCTACGAGCAGTACTTC.

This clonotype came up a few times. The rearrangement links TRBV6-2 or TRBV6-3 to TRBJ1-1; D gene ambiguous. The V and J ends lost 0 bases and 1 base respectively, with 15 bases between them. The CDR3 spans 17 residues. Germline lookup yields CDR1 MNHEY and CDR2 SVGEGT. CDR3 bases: TGTGCCAGCAGTTACTCGACTGTCGGATGGGGGAACACTGAAGCTTTCTTT. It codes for CASSYSTVGWGNTEAFF.

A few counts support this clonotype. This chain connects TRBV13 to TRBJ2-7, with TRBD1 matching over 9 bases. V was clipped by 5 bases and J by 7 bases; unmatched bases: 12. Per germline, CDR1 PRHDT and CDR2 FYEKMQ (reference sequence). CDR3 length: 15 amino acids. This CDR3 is CASSPPGTGLGEQYF. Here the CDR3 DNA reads TGTGCCAGCAGCCCACCTGGGACAGGGCTGGGGGAGCAGTACTTC.

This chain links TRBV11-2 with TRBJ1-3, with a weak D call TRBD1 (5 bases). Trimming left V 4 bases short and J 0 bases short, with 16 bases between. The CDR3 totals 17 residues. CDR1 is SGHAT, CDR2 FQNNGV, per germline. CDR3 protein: CASSSSGPRSSGNTIYF. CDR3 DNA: TGTGCCAGCAGCTCCTCGGGACCGCGGAGCTCTGGAAACACCATATATTTT.

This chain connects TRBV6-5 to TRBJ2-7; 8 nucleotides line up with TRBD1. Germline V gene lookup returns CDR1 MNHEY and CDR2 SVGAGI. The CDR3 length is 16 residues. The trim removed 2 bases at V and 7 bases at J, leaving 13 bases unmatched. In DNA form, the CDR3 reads TGTGCCAGCAGTTACGGACAGGGAAAGGGCCTACGGGAGCAGTACTTC. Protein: CASSYGQGKGLREQYF.

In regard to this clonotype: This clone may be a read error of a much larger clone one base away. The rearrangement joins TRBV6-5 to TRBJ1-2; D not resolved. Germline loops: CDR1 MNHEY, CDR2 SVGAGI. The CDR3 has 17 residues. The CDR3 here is CASSSLLGVRGNCGYTF. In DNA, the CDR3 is TGTGCCAGCAGTTCTCTTTTGGGTGTTCGGGGTAACTGTGGCTACACCTTC.

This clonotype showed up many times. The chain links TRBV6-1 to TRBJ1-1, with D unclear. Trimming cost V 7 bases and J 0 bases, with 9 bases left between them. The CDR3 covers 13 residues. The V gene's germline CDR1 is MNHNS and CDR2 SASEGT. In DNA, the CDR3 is TGTGCCAGCATAACACCGTTGAACACTGAAGCTTTCTTT. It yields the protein CASITPLNTEAFF.

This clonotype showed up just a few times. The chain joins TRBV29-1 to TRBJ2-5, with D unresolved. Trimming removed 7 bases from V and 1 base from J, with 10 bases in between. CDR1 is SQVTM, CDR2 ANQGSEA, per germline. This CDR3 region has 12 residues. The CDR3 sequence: CSASQIQETQYF. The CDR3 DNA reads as TGCAGCGCATCACAGATCCAAGAGACCCAGTACTTC.

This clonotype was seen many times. The CDR3 region has the DNA TGTGCCAGCAGCGAAGCACAGGGGGGGTACACTGAAGCTTTCTTT. Residues: CASSEAQGGYTEAFF. The chain recombines TRBV12-3 or TRBV12-4 with TRBJ1-1; 8 positions agree with TRBD1. The CDR3 contains 15 residues. V was pared by 6 bases and J by 3 bases, with 9 bases of the junction left unmatched.

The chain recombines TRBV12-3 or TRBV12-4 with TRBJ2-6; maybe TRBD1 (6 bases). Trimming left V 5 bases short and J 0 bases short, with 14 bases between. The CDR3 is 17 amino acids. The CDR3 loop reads CASSGQRRGSGANVLTF. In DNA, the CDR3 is TGTGCCAGCAGTGGACAGAGAAGGGGCTCTGGGGCCAACGTCCTGACTTTC.

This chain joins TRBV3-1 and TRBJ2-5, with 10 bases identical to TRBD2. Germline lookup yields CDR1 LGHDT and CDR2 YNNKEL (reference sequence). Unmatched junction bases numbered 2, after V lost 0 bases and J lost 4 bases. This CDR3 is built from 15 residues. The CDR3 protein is CASSQDRLAGETQYF. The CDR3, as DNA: TGTGCCAGCAGCCAAGATCGACTAGCGGGAGAGACCCAGTACTTC.

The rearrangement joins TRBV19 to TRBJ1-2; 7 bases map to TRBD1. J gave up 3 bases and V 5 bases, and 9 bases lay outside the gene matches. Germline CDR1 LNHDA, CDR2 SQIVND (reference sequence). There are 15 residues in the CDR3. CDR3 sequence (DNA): TGTGCCAGTAGTGCGACCGGGACAGATTACTATGGCTACACCTTC. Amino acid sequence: CASSATGTDYYGYTF. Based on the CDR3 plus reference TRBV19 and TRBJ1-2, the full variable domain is DGGITQSPKYLFRKEGQNVTLSCEQNLNHDAMYWYRQDPGQGLRLIYYSQIVNDFQKGDIAEGYSVSREKKESFPLTVTSAQKNPTAFYLCASSATGTDYYGYTFGSGTRLTVV.

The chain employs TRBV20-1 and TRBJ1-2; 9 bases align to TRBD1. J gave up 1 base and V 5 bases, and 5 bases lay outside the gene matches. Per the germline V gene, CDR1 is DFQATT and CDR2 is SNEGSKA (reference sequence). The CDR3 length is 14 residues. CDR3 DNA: TGCAGTGCTCGGGACAGGGACCATAACTATGGCTACACCTTC. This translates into CSARDRDHNYGYTF.

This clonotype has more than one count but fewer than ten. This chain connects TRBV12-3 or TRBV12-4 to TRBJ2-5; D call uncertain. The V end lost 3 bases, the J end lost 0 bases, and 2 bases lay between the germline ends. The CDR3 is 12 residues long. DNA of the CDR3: TGTGCCAGCAGTTTTGACCAAGAGACCCAGTACTTC. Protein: CASSFDQETQYF.

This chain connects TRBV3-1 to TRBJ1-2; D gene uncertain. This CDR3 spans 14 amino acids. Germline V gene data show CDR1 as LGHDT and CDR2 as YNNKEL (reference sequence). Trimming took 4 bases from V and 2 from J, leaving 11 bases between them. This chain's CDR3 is CASSPYDINYGYTF. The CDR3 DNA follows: TGTGCCAGCAGCCCCTACGACATAAACTATGGCTACACCTTC.

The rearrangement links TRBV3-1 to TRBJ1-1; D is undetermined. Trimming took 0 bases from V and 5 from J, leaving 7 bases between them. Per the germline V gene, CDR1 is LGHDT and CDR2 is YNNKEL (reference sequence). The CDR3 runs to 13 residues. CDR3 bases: TGTGCCAGCAGCCAAGATTGGGAAACTGAAGCTTTCTTT. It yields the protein CASSQDWETEAFF.

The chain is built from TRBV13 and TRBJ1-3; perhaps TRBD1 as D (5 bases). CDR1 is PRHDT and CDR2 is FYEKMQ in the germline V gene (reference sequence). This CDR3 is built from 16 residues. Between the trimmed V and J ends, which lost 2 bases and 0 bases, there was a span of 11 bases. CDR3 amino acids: CASSLRQGPSGNTIYF. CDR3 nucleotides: TGTGCCAGCAGCTTAAGGCAGGGCCCCTCTGGAAACACCATATATTTT. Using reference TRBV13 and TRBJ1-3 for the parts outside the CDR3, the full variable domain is AAGVIQSPRHLIKEKRETATLKCYPIPRHDTVYWYQQGPGQDPQFLISFYEKMQSDKGSIPDRFSAQQFSDYHSELNMSSLELGDSALYFCASSLRQGPSGNTIYFGEGSWLTVV.

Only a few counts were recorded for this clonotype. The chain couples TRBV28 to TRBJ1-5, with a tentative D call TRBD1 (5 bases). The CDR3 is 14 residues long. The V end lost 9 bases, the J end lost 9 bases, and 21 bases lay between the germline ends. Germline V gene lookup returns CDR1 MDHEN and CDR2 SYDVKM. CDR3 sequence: CASQGAGETAPQHF. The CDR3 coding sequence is TGTGCCAGTCAGGGTGCGGGGGAAACAGCGCCCCAGCATTTT.

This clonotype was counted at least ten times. The CDR3 protein is CASRAAGEGYNSPLHF. CDR3 DNA sequence: TGTGCCAGCAGAGCGGCGGGGGAGGGGTATAATTCACCCCTCCACTTT. The chain joins TRBV12-3 or TRBV12-4 to TRBJ1-6, with D possibly TRBD1 on 5 matching bases. Trimming removed 6 bases from V and 4 bases from J, with 16 bases in between. The CDR3 spans 16 residues.

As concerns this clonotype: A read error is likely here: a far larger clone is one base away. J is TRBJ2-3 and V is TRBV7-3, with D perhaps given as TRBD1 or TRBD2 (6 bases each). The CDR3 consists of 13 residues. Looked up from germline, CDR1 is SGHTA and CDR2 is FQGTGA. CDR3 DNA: TGTGCCAGCAGCCTCATGGGGGGCACTGAAACTTTCTTT. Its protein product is CASSLMGGTETFF.

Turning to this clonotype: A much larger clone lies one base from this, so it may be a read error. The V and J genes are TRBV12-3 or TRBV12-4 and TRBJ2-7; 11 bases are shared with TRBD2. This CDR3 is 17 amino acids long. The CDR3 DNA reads TGTGCCGGCAGTCTCTCCCGACTAGCGGGGATACCTTACGAGCAGTACTTC. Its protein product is CAGSLSRLAGIPYEQYF.

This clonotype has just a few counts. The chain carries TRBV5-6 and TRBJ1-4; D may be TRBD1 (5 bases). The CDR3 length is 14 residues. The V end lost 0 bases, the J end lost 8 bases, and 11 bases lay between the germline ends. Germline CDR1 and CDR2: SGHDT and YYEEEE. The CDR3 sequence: CASSLVQGTEKLFF. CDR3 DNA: TGTGCCAGCAGCTTGGTTCAGGGTACGGAAAAACTGTTTTTT.

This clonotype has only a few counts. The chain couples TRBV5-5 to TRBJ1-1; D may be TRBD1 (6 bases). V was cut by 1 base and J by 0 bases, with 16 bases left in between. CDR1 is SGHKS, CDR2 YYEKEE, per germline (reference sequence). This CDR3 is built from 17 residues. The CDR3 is CASSLFYQDRVNTEAFF. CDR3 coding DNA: TGTGCCAGCAGCTTGTTTTATCAGGACAGAGTGAACACTGAAGCTTTCTTT.

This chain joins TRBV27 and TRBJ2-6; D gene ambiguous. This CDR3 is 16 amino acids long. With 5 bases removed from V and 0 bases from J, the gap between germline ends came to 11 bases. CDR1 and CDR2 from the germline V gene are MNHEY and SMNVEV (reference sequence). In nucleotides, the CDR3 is TGTGCCAGCAGTCCCCGGGCTTACTCTGGGGCCAACGTCCTGACTTTC. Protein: CASSPRAYSGANVLTF. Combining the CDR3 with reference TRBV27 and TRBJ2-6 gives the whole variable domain EAQVTQNPRYLITVTGKKLTVTCSQNMNHEYMSWYRQDPGLGLRQIYYSMNVEVTDKGDVPEGYKVSRKEKRNFPLILESPSPNQTSLYFCASSPRAYSGANVLTFGAGSRLTVL.

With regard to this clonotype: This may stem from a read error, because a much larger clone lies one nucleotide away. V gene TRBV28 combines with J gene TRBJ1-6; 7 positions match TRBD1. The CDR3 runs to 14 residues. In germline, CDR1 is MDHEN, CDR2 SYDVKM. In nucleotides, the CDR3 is TGTCCCAGCAGGCCTGGACAGGATAATTCACCCCTCCACTTT. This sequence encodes CPSRPGQDNSPLHF.